This T cell receptor (beta chain) came from a study of neoadjuvant nivolumab and ipilimumab in lung cancer. The germline V gene has CDR1 SGHAT and CDR2 FQDESV (reference sequence). The CDR3 loop spans 17 amino acids. The V and J ends lost 0 bases and 1 base respectively, with 16 bases between them. TCRdb keeps only in-frame clones here, not all; method: immunoSEQ multiplex PCR. The table lists 40,000 to 55,000 clones, around nine tenths of them singletons. The source was blood, collected before neoadjuvant nivolumab, alone or with ipilimumab. The chain uses TRBV11-1 and TRBJ2-7; possible D gene TRBD2, 5 bases. This receptor was taken from an adult with non-small cell lung cancer. Some clones in this sample may be carry-over from other donors' samples. CDR3 nucleotides: TGTGCCAGCAGCTTAGCGAGTACGGGGATCCCGTCCTACGAGCAGTACTTC. Its protein is CASSLASTGIPSYEQYF. The full variable domain, completed using reference TRBV11-1 and TRBJ2-7, is EAEVAQSPRYKITEKSQAVAFWCDPISGHATLYWYRQILGQGPELLVQFQDESVVDDSQLPKDRFSAERLKGVDSTLKIQPAELGDSAMYLCASSLASTGIPSYEQYFGPGTRLTVT.